This TCR beta chain was observed in a study of OX40 agonist ivuxolimab in advanced cancers. Some background on the complete study: The costimulatory receptor OX40 (CD134) was targeted by ivuxolimab, a fully human IgG2 agonistic monoclonal antibody. In the dose-escalation cohort, approximately 82% of patients were male, and the mean age was roughly 60 years, with a range of roughly 20 to 80. Of the approximately 50 dose-escalation patients, hepatocellular carcinoma was present in 19, melanoma in around 15, renal cell carcinoma in 9 and head and neck cancer in 9. Partial responses occurred in three dose-escalation patients, of whom one had hepatocellular carcinoma and two had cutaneous melanoma. Patients were allowed to have had prior anti-PD-1, anti-PD-L1 or anti-CTLA-4 therapy, and roughly two fifths of the dose-escalation patients had been treated with checkpoint inhibitors. Intravenous ivuxolimab was administered to patients every 2 weeks at six dose levels: 0.01, 0.1, 0.3, 1.5, 3 and 10 mg/kg. Peripheral TCRbeta sequencing was intended to test whether TCR sequence diversity was altered and clonal T-cell expansion was caused by ivuxolimab. The paper describes the monotherapy dose-escalation part (N of about 47 patients) of the phase I trial of ivuxolimab. Beyond this particular receptor, the publication reports: Partial responders in the 0.1-3.0 mg/kg groups had among the lowest normalized peripheral clonal expansion, especially among CD8+ T cells. At doses of 0.1 to 3.0 mg/kg, clonal expansion of both CD4+ and CD8+ blood T cells was observed from baseline to week 6. Which antigens the clonally expanded peripheral T cells were specific for was not determined. Low levels of normalized T-cell clonal expansion were also seen in some patients who did not respond. After ivuxolimab, CD8+ T cells had more expanded clones than CD4+ T cells on average.

At the junction V is shortened by 7 bases and J by 0 bases, with 10 bases in between. The CDR3 spans 14 residues, from the cysteine through the phenylalanine. Here the CDR3 DNA is all that survives: 42 bases in frame from base 1. CDR1 and CDR2, per the germline V gene (reference sequence), are LNHDA and SQIVND. The trial excluded patients who had a history of autoimmune disease or who were on systemic immunosuppression. Peripheral blood for TCR sequencing was collected from all dose cohorts at baseline, on cycle 4 day 1, and on cycle 7 day 1. The samples were drawn from a first-in-human, open-label, multicenter phase I dose-escalation trial of ivuxolimab. The trial enrolled adults with locally advanced or metastatic head and neck squamous cell, hepatocellular, melanoma or renal cell carcinoma. Before TCR sequencing, CD4+ and CD8+ T cells were separately sorted from peripheral blood. Genomic DNA was extracted from sorted cells for sequencing of the TCRbeta CDR3 region. TCRbeta CDR3 regions were sequenced using the immunoSEQ Assay. What TCRdb holds here is the immuneACCESS table cut down to in-frame rearrangements. Part of the clones is not present; checked against another copy, under half of the missing clones reflect an unresolved V gene, and the others are unexplained. A total of tens of thousands of clones appear in this sample, about 89% of them only once. The ten largest clones capture over 4.5% of the sample.

Turning to this clone: There is no known antigen for this receptor. The input lacks base qualities; no much larger clone sits a single base away.

Here the sequenced sample was CD4+ or CD8+ T cells sorted from blood, taken in a trial of the OX40 agonist ivuxolimab. The V and J genes are TRBV19 and TRBJ2-1, and the D gene may be TRBD2, 5 bases matching. The TCR comes from an adult with an advanced solid tumor such as melanoma, head and neck, liver or kidney cancer. In nucleotides, the sequence is TGTGCCAGTAAAGACACTAGCTCCTACAATGAGCAGTTCTTC. Its amino acids are CASKDTSSYNEQFF.